The clone carrying this TCR beta chain was seen once. Using immunoSEQ multiplex PCR, the repertoire was profiled, and TCRdb retains in-frame clones only, with some absent. The sample lists some 140,000 clones, approximately 90% occurring once. These data belong to a study of T cell responses to AZD1222 COVID-19 vaccine. This sequence was found in an adult in good health. The sample was peripheral blood, taken on day 0 of AZD1222 vaccination.

CDR3 DNA: TGTGCCATCAGTGAGTCGCTCGGACTCCGAGCGGGAGGGTTCTCCTACAATGAGCAGTTCTTC. Translating gives CAISESLGLRAGGFSYNEQFF. The chain employs TRBV10-3 and TRBJ2-1; 10 bases are shared with TRBD2. The CDR3 has 21 amino acids. The germline V gene has CDR1 ENHRY and CDR2 SYGVKD. Trimming at V came to 0 bases and at J to 0 bases, leaving 14 bases not matched to a gene.